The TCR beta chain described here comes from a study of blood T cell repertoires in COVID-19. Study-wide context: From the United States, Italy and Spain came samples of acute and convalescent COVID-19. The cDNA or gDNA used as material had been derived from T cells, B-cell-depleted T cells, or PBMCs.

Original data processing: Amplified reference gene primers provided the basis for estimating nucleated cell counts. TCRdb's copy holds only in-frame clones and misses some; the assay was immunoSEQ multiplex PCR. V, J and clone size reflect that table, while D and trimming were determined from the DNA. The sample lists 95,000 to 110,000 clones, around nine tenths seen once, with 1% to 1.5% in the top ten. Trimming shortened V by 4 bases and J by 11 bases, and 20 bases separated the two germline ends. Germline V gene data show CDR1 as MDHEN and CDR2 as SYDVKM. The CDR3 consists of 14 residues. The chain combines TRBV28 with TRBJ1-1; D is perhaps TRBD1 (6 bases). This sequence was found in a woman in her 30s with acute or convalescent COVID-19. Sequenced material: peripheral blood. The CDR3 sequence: CASSSNKQGLEAFF. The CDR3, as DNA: TGTGCCAGCAGTTCTAACAAACAGGGATTGGAGGCTTTCTTT.